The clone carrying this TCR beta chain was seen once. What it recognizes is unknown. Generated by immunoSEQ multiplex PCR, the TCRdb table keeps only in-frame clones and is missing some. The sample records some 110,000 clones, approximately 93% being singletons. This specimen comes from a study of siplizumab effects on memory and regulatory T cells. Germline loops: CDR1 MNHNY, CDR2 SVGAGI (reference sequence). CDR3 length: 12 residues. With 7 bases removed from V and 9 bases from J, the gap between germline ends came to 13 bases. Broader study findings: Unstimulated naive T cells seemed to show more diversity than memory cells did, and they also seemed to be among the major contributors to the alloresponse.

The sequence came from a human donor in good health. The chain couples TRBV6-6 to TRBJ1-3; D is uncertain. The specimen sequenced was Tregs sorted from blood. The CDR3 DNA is TGTGCCAGCACCGGATCCGGTAGCACCATATATTTT. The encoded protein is CASTGSGSTIYF.